The 2 T cell receptor beta chains presented below share a single source sample, sequenced in a study of blood T cell repertoires in COVID-19. Sequenced by immunoSEQ multiplex PCR; TCRdb stores in-frame clones only, minus some. The sample has some 290,000 clones; around 90% are singletons. Sequences were obtained from PBMCs or T cells enriched from blood (not recorded which). The source of these receptors is a woman aged 35 to 49 with acute COVID-19.

This chain joins TRBV7-8 and TRBJ2-5, with 7 positions matching TRBD1. Germline assignment: CDR1 SGHVS and CDR2 FQNEAQ. The V and J ends lost 4 bases and 2 bases, in that order; junction bases with no gene match: 7. This CDR3 contains 15 residues. CDR3 residues: CASSYRDRLQETQYF. CDR3 sequence (DNA): TGTGCCAGCAGCTACAGGGACAGACTACAAGAGACCCAGTACTTC.

The chain combines TRBV4-1 with TRBJ1-1; the D is unclear. CDR1 is MGHRA and CDR2 is YSYEKL in the germline V gene. V was clipped by 2 bases and J by 1 base, with 8 bases between them. The CDR3 loop spans 14 amino acids. CDR3 amino acids: CASSQYAGNTEAFF. The CDR3 DNA reads TGCGCCAGCAGCCAATACGCGGGGAACACTGAAGCTTTCTTT.